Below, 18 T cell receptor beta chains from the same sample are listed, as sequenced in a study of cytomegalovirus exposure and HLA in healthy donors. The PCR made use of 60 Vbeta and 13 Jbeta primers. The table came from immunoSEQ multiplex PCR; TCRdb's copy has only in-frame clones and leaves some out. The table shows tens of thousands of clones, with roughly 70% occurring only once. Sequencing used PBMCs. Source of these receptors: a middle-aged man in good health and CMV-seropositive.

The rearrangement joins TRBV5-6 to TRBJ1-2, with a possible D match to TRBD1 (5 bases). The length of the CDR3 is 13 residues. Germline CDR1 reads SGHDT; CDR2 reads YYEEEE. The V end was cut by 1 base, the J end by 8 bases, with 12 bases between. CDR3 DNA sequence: TGTGCCAGCAGCTTGAAGGGGAGGTCGGGCTACACCTTC. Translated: CASSLKGRSGYTF.

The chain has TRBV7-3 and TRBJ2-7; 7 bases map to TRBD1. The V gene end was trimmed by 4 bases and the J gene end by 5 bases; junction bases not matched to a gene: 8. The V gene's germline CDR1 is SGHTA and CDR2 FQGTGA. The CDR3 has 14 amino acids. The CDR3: CASSSDRLTDEQYF. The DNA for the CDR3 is TGTGCCAGCAGCTCGGACAGGTTGACTGACGAGCAGTACTTC. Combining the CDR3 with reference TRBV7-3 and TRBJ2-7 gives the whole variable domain GAGVSQTPSNKVTEKGKYVELRCDPISGHTALYWYRQSLGQGPEFLIYFQGTGAADDSGLPNDRFFAVRPEGSVSTLKIQRTERGDSAVYLCASSSDRLTDEQYFGPGTRLTVT.

CDR3 DNA: TGTGCCAGCAGCTCCGCCTCACCCGCAGGGAATGAAAAACTGTTTTTT. Translated, it gives CASSSASPAGNEKLFF. V gene TRBV7-9 combines with J gene TRBJ1-4; D possibly corresponds to TRBD1 (5 bases). V lost 4 bases to trimming and J lost 5 bases, with 17 bases between them. The CDR3 runs to 16 residues. CDR1 is SEHNR, CDR2 FQNEAQ, per germline (reference sequence).

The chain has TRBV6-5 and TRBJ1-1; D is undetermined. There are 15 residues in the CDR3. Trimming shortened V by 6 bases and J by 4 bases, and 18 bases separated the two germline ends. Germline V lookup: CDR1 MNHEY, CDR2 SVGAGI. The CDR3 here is CASSRSPRPSTEAFF. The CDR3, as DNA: TGTGCCAGCAGCAGATCGCCGCGGCCCAGCACTGAAGCTTTCTTT.

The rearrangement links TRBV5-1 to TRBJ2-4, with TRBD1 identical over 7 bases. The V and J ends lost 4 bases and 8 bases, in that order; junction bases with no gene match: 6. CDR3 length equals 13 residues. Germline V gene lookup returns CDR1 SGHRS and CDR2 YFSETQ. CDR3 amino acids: CASSRDSKDIQYF. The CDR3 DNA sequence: TGCGCCAGCAGCCGGGACAGTAAAGACATTCAGTACTTC.

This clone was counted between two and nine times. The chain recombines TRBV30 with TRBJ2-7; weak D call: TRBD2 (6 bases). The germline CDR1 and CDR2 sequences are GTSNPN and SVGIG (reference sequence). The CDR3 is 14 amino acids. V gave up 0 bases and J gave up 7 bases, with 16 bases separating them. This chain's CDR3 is CAWSVLVGLSEQYF. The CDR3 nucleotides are TGTGCCTGGAGTGTCTTAGTGGGACTGAGTGAGCAGTACTTC.

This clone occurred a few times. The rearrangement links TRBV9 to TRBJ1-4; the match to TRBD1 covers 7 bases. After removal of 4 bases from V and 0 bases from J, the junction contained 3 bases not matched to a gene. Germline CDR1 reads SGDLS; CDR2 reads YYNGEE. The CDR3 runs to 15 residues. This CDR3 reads CASSSTGSTNEKLFF. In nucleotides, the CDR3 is TGTGCCAGCAGCTCGACAGGGTCAACTAATGAAAAACTGTTTTTT.

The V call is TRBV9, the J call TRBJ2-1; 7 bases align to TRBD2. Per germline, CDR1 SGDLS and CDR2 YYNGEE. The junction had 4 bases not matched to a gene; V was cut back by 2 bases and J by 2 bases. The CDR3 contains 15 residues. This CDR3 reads CASSVERGTYNEQFF. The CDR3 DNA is TGTGCCAGCAGCGTGGAGCGGGGTACCTACAATGAGCAGTTCTTC.

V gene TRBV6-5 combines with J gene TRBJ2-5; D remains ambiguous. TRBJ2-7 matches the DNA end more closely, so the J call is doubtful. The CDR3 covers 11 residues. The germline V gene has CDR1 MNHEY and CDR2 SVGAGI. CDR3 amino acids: CASRSSYEQYF. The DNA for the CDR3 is TGTGCCAGCAGGTCGTCCTACGAGCAGTACTTC.

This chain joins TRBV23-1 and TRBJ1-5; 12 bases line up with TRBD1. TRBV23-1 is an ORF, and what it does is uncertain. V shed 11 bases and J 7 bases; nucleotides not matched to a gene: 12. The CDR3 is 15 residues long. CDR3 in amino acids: CAGTSRDRGPQPQHF. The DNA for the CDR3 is TGCGCCGGAACCTCTCGGGACAGGGGGCCCCAGCCCCAGCATTTT.

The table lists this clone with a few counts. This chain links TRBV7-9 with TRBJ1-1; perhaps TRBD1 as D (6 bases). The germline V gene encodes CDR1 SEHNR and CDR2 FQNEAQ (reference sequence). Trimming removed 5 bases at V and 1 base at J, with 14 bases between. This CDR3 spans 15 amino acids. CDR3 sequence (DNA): TGTGCCAGCAGCCGACCAGGGGCTGCGAACACTGAAGCTTTCTTT. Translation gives CASSRPGAANTEAFF.

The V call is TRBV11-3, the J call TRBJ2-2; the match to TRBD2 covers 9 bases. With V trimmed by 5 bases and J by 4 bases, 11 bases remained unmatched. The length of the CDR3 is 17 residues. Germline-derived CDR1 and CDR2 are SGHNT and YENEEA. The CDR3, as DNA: TGTGCCAGCAGCCCCAGGCGGGGGGGCCTCGGCACCGGGGAGCTGTTTTTT. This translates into CASSPRRGGLGTGELFF.

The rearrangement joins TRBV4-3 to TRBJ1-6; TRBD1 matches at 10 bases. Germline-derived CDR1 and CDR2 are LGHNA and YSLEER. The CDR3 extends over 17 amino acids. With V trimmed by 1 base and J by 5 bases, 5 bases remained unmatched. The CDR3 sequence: CASSQGTGTGDNSPLHF. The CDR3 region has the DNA TGCGCCAGCAGCCAAGGGACCGGGACAGGGGATAATTCACCCCTCCACTTT.

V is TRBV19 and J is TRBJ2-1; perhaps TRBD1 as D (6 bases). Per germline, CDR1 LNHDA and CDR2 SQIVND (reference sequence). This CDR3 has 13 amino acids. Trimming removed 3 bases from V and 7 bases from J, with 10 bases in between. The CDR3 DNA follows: TGTGCCAGTAGTATGAACAGGGAAAATGAGCAGTTCTTC. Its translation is CASSMNRENEQFF.

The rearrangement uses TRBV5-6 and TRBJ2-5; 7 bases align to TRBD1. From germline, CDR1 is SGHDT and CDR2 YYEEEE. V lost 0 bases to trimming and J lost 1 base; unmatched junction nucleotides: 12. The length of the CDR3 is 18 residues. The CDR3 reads CASSLARLMGQSQETQYF. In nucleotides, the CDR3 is TGTGCCAGCAGCTTGGCTCGGCTTATGGGACAGAGCCAAGAGACCCAGTACTTC.

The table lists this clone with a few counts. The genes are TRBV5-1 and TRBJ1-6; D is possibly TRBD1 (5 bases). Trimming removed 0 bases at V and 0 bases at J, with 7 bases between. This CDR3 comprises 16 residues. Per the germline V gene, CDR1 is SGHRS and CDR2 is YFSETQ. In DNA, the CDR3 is TGCGCCAGCAGCTTGGACAGGAGCTCCTATAATTCACCCCTCCACTTT. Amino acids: CASSLDRSSYNSPLHF.

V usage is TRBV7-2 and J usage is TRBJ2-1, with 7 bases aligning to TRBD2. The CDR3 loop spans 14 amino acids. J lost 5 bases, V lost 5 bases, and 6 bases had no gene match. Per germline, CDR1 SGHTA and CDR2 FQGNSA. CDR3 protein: CASSQAGLDNEQFF. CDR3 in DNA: TGTGCCAGCAGCCAGGCCGGACTAGACAATGAGCAGTTCTTC. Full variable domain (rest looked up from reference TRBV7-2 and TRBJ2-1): GAGVSQSPSNKVTEKGKDVELRCDPISGHTALYWYRQSLGQGLEFLIYFQGNSAPDKSGLPSDRFSAERTGGSVSTLTIQRTQQEDSAVYLCASSQAGLDNEQFFGPGTRLTVL.

CDR3 nucleotide sequence: TGTGCCAGCAGTCCCCAGCGCCACCCGAACACCGGGGAGCTGTTTTTT. Its translation: CASSPQRHPNTGELFF. This chain links TRBV27 with TRBJ2-2, with D uncertain. This CDR3 is built from 16 residues. Germline CDR1 reads MNHEY; CDR2 reads SMNVEV (reference sequence). V gave up 5 bases and J gave up 0 bases, with 13 bases separating them.